A selection of T cell receptor beta chains follows, all from one sample in a study of T cells after yellow fever vaccination. TCRdb reanalysed the 5' RACE reads using MiXCR and keeps one entry per CDR3 protein. The sample consists of approximately 350,000 distinct CDR3 sequences, about 9.9% of them appearing once. This sample comprised PBMCs, obtained on the day of the first yellow fever vaccination. Every receptor here comes from a man younger than 35 who received the YFV17D yellow fever vaccine. CDR3s leave out the opening cysteine and the closing phenylalanine or tryptophan. The D gene is left open where the match is weak. Clone size is shown for a subset of rows, as once, few, many or a class of expanded clone.

j_call clone_size v_call d_call cdr3_aa
TRBJ1-1 . TRBV30 . AWGSLRAF
TRBJ1-1 . TRBV7-9 . ASSLKGGGTGF
TRBJ1-1 . TRBV29-1 . SAWGRGARTEAF
TRBJ1-5 few TRBV6-5 TRBD1 ASILGQGRNQPQH
TRBJ1-5 . TRBV4-1 . ASSQGWRNSNQPQH
TRBJ2-1 . TRBV5-6 TRBD2 ASSARPGTSGGAYNEQF
TRBJ2-2 . TRBV3-1 . AFSGVGTNYLNTGELF
TRBJ1-4 . TRBV20-1 . SARGGLGGGKLF
TRBJ2-3 few TRBV4-3 . ASSRDWASTDTQY
TRBJ1-5 . TRBV20-1 . SARVGRQPQH
TRBJ2-1 many TRBV20-1 . SARDRQRAYNEQF
TRBJ2-3 many TRBV28 . ASSFYGSRTDTQY
TRBJ2-5 . TRBV5-5 . ASSFQLRTQGTLETQY
TRBJ2-5 . TRBV5-6 . ASKGNPQETQY
TRBJ1-4 few TRBV5-1 TRBD1 ASSLGTAVATNEKLF
TRBJ2-3 many TRBV9 TRBD1 ASSPRQGRAFTDTQY
TRBJ2-2 . TRBV3-1 . ASSRGGELF
TRBJ1-5 few TRBV5-1 . ASSLEGSWQPQH
TRBJ2-5 few TRBV7-2 . ASSYRAETQY
TRBJ1-1 few TRBV5-6 . ASSLAVGRGTEAF
TRBJ1-1 few TRBV20-1 . SARAQNTEAF
TRBJ1-2 . TRBV7-8 TRBD1 ASSTGTGPGYT
TRBJ2-1 few TRBV5-1 TRBD1 ASSGNWTGGSEQF
TRBJ2-5 . TRBV20-1 . SANTGGTQETQY
TRBJ2-5 . TRBV5-6 . ASSSEPTVHQETQY
TRBJ1-1 . TRBV3-1 TRBD1 ASTHRGRAEAF
TRBJ1-6 . TRBV6-5 . ASSYFGGERNSPLH
TRBJ1-1 few TRBV4-2 . ASSQDKGRAYSH
TRBJ2-1 few TRBV9 . ASSGQLANEQF
TRBJ2-3 many TRBV5-1 . ASSLDSRSGADTQY
TRBJ2-5 . TRBV4-1 . ASSQEYTQWTQY